The 31 T cell receptor beta chains reported below all come from one sample, sequenced in a study of T cell responses to AZD1222 COVID-19 vaccine. Libraries were prepared by immunoSEQ multiplex PCR; TCRdb keeps only in-frame clonotypes and omits some of them. The table shows around 150,000 clones, with 90% to 95% occurring only once. The material sequenced was peripheral blood, taken 28 days after the second AZD1222 dose. The receptors were gathered from an adult who received the AZD1222 COVID-19 vaccine.

The chain links TRBV7-9 to TRBJ2-2; D is unresolved. The V end lost 6 bases, the J end lost 7 bases, and 12 bases lay between the germline ends. CDR1 and CDR2 (germline): SEHNR, FQNEAQ (reference sequence). The CDR3 extends over 13 amino acids. CDR3 in amino acids: CASSSSLGGELFF. The DNA for the CDR3 is TGTGCCAGCAGTTCATCCTTAGGCGGGGAGCTGTTTTTT.

This chain uses TRBV6-2 or TRBV6-3 with TRBJ2-7; tentatively, D is TRBD1 (6 bases). Germline lookup yields CDR1 MNHEY and CDR2 SVGEGT. Trimming cost V 7 bases and J 7 bases, with 26 bases left between them. The CDR3 runs 16 residues. The CDR3 reads CASTPRAGAPVGEQYF. The CDR3 DNA reads TGTGCCAGCACCCCCCGGGCAGGGGCCCCAGTGGGGGAGCAGTACTTC.

V gene TRBV19 combines with J gene TRBJ1-5; tentative D call: TRBD1 (6 bases). V was clipped by 5 bases and J by 2 bases, with 16 bases between them. The CDR3 length is 16 residues. Germline V CDR1 and CDR2: LNHDA, SQIVND (reference sequence). CDR3 region: CASSGGGAVGNQPQHF. The CDR3 bases are TGTGCCAGTAGTGGAGGGGGGGCAGTCGGCAATCAGCCCCAGCATTTT.

This clone was seen once. This rearrangement joins TRBV19 to TRBJ2-4; TRBD1 aligns across 11 bases. Germline CDR1 LNHDA, CDR2 SQIVND (reference sequence). This CDR3 contains 14 residues. V dropped 5 bases and J dropped 8; count of bases not matched to a gene: 5. The CDR3 DNA follows: TGTGCCAGTAGTCTCGGGACAGGGGGTTACATTCAGTACTTC. This codes for CASSLGTGGYIQYF.

The chain recombines TRBV5-1 with TRBJ2-1, with 9 bases aligning to TRBD2. The CDR3 extends over 19 amino acids. The ends lost 0 bases at V and 5 bases at J; junction bases unmatched: 15. Germline V gene sequence: CDR1 SGHRS, CDR2 YFSETQ. The CDR3 loop reads CASSLVSSGVKALHNEQFF. In DNA form, the CDR3 reads TGCGCCAGCAGCTTGGTGTCTAGCGGGGTTAAAGCCCTCCACAATGAGCAGTTCTTC. Filled out from reference TRBV5-1 and TRBJ2-1, the complete variable domain reads KAGVTQTPRYLIKTRGQQVTLSCSPISGHRSVSWYQQTPGQGLQFLFEYFSETQRNKGNFPGRFSGRQFSNSRSEMNVSTLELGDSALYLCASSLVSSGVKALHNEQFFGPGTRLTVL.

The chain combines TRBV11-3 with TRBJ2-5, with 8 bases lining up with TRBD2. Germline V CDR1 and CDR2: SGHNT, YENEEA. J gave up 1 base and V 1 base, and 11 bases lay outside the gene matches. This CDR3 is 18 amino acids long. CDR3: CASSLAKGTRGFQETQYF. The CDR3 nucleotides read TGTGCCAGCAGCTTAGCGAAGGGGACTAGAGGTTTCCAAGAGACCCAGTACTTC.

The chain joins TRBV4-2 to TRBJ2-3; D gene uncertain. V was pared by 3 bases and J by 5 bases, with 6 bases between. CDR3 length: 12 amino acids. Germline CDR1 is LGHNA and CDR2 is YNFKEQ. In nucleotides, the CDR3 is TGTGCCAGCAGCCAGACCGGAGATACGCAGTATTTT. Its protein is CASSQTGDTQYF.

The CDR3 DNA follows: TGTGCCAGCAGTTTTTACATGAACACTGAAGCTTTCTTT. Translated, it gives CASSFYMNTEAFF. V usage is TRBV12-3 or TRBV12-4 and J usage is TRBJ1-1; D not certain. The CDR3 is 13 amino acids. V was pared by 3 bases and J by 0 bases, with 5 bases between.

The chain uses TRBV10-3 and TRBJ2-1, with 7 positions matching TRBD2. The ends lost 3 bases at V and 7 bases at J; junction bases unmatched: 3. Germline V CDR1 and CDR2: ENHRY, SYGVKD. The CDR3 sequence is 13 residues long. The DNA for the CDR3 is TGTGCCATCAGTGACGTAGCGGGTAATGAGCAGTTCTTC. It specifies CAISDVAGNEQFF.

This sequence joins TRBV6-5 and TRBJ1-6, with D possibly TRBD1 on 5 matching bases. The V and J ends lost 6 bases and 10 bases respectively, with 19 bases between them. CDR1 and CDR2 (germline): MNHEY, SVGAGI. The CDR3 spans 15 residues. CDR3 protein: CASSHRGVWRSPLHF. CDR3 nucleotides: TGTGCCAGCAGCCACCGGGGGGTTTGGCGGTCACCCCTCCACTTT.

V is TRBV28 and J is TRBJ2-7; 8 nucleotides align to TRBD2. CDR3 length equals 15 residues. CDR1 and CDR2 from the germline V gene are MDHEN and SYDVKM. J lost 7 bases, V lost 4 bases, and 12 bases had no gene match. The CDR3 DNA reads as TGTGCCAGCAGTTCAACCTCAGCGGGAGTGGAAGAGCAGTACTTC. Protein: CASSSTSAGVEEQYF.

The chain has TRBV11-3 and TRBJ2-5; D possibly corresponds to TRBD2 (5 bases). There are 13 residues in the CDR3. Germline V CDR1 and CDR2: SGHNT, YENEEA. Trimming shortened V by 5 bases and J by 2 bases, and 9 bases separated the two germline ends. The CDR3 DNA reads TGTGCCAGCAGCCGGCGCGGGCAAGAGACCCAGTACTTC. Its protein is CASSRRGQETQYF.

The chain links TRBV5-5 to TRBJ1-2, with D perhaps TRBD1 (5 bases). V was cut by 4 bases and J by 4 bases, with 14 bases left in between. CDR1 is SGHKS, CDR2 YYEKEE, per germline (reference sequence). This CDR3 spans 14 amino acids. Here the CDR3 DNA reads TGTGCCAGCAGCATTGGGACGGACGTCTATGGCTACACCTTC. As protein: CASSIGTDVYGYTF.

The chain has TRBV27 and TRBJ2-3; 10 nucleotides line up with TRBD1. This CDR3 has 13 amino acids. Trimming took 6 bases from V and 4 from J; bases not matched to a gene: 1. Germline V CDR1 and CDR2: MNHEY, SMNVEV (reference sequence). The CDR3 reads CASSGTGADTQYF. CDR3 sequence (DNA): TGTGCCAGCAGCGGGACAGGGGCAGATACGCAGTATTTT.

The genes are TRBV9 and TRBJ1-2, with 12 bases fitting TRBD1. CDR1 is SGDLS and CDR2 is YYNGEE in the germline V gene. J lost 4 bases, V lost 1 base, and 5 bases had no gene match. The CDR3 totals 16 residues. The DNA of the CDR3 is TGTGCCAGCAGCGTATCCGGGACAGGGGGCAGCTATGGCTACACCTTC. It is translated as CASSVSGTGGSYGYTF.

This chain joins TRBV18 and TRBJ2-3; 9 nucleotides align to TRBD2. Germline-derived CDR1 and CDR2 are KGHSH and LQKENI. The ends lost 2 bases at V and 3 bases at J; junction bases unmatched: 6. The CDR3 length is 16 residues. CDR3 DNA: TGTGCCAGCTCACCAATATCTAGCGGGACAACAGATACGCAGTATTTT. Translation gives CASSPISSGTTDTQYF.

The chain recombines TRBV6-5 with TRBJ2-7; TRBD1 matches 9 bases. The germline gives CDR1 MNHEY, CDR2 SVGAGI. V lost 6 bases to trimming and J lost 7 bases; unmatched junction nucleotides: 10. There are 14 residues in the CDR3. CDR3 nucleotides: TGTGCCAGCAGGGAGTGGGACAGGGCCGGGGAGCAGTACTTC. This encodes CASREWDRAGEQYF.

This clone was observed once. The chain uses TRBV6-2 or TRBV6-3 and TRBJ1-6; perhaps TRBD1 as D (6 bases). V shed 4 bases and J shed 5 bases, with 15 bases lying between them. Germline assignment: CDR1 MNHEY and CDR2 SVGEGT. The length of the CDR3 is 16 residues. The CDR3 region is CASSSASGAHNSPLHF. In DNA, the CDR3 is TGTGCCAGCAGTTCCGCGTCAGGGGCTCATAATTCACCCCTCCACTTT.

Worth noting for this clone: Mismatch with germline at one junction end may stem from a read error. The chain links TRBV4-2 to TRBJ2-1, with 8 bases fitting TRBD2. The CDR3 runs to 16 residues. CDR1 and CDR2 (germline): LGHNA, YNFKEQ. The CDR3 protein is CASSQDLGGVYNEQFF. CDR3 sequence (DNA): TGTGCCAGCAGTCAAGATCTCGGGGGGGTTTACAATGAGCAGTTCTTC.

The chain links TRBV29-1 to TRBJ2-1; D is undetermined. CDR1 and CDR2 (germline): SQVTM, ANQGSEA. The CDR3 runs to 14 residues. V gave up 7 bases and J gave up 0 bases, with 13 bases separating them. CDR3 DNA sequence: TGCAGCGGCAAGCACTTAAACTCCTACAATGAGCAGTTCTTC. Its protein is CSGKHLNSYNEQFF.

This chain uses TRBV18 with TRBJ1-2, with D hard to call. Germline-derived CDR1 and CDR2 are KGHSH and LQKENI. This CDR3 has 18 residues. The germline V and J ends were trimmed by 3 bases and 1 base, with 21 bases remaining between them. The chain's CDR3 is CASSPFSGGTYDNYGYTF. CDR3 nucleotides: TGTGCCAGCTCACCTTTCTCAGGTGGTACCTACGATAACTATGGCTACACCTTC. The entire variable domain, with the rest obtained from reference TRBV18 and TRBJ1-2, is as follows: NAGVMQNPRHLVRRRGQEARLRCSPMKGHSHVYWYRQLPEEGLKFMVYLQKENIIDESGMPKERFSAEFPKEGPSILRIQQVVRGDSAAYFCASSPFSGGTYDNYGYTFGSGTRLTVV.

The chain is built from TRBV5-4 and TRBJ2-7; D is possibly TRBD2 (5 bases). The CDR3 is made up of 16 amino acids. CDR1 and CDR2 from the germline V gene are SGHNT and YYREEE (reference sequence). V shed 3 bases and J shed 5 bases, with 21 bases lying between them. The CDR3 sequence: CASSSHPGKESHEQYF. In nucleotides, the CDR3 is TGTGCCAGCAGCTCACACCCCGGGAAAGAAAGTCACGAGCAGTACTTC.

The CDR3 sequence is CASSLQTNEKLFF. The CDR3 DNA reads TGTGCCAGCAGCTTACAAACTAATGAAAAACTGTTTTTT. The chain has TRBV7-7 and TRBJ1-4; unclear D gene. V lost 2 bases, J lost 1 base, and 2 bases lay in between. Germline CDR1 and CDR2: SSHAT and FNYEAQ (reference sequence). The CDR3 consists of 13 residues.

J is TRBJ2-7 and V is TRBV9; TRBD2 might be the D (5 bases). CDR1 and CDR2 (germline): SGDLS, YYNGEE. The CDR3 totals 15 residues. Trimming took 0 bases from V and 2 from J, leaving 12 bases between them. Here the CDR3 reads CASSVEVSDPYEQYF. CDR3 nucleotide sequence: TGTGCCAGCAGCGTAGAGGTTAGCGACCCCTACGAGCAGTACTTC.

The V call is TRBV6-5, the J call TRBJ1-5, with D possibly matching TRBD1 (6 bases). Germline CDR1 reads MNHEY; CDR2 reads SVGAGI. Trimming took 8 bases from V and 5 from J, leaving 13 bases between them. There are 13 residues in the CDR3. As DNA, the CDR3 is TGTGCCAGCGCTGGGGGGGCATATCAGCCCCAGCATTTT. Protein sequence: CASAGGAYQPQHF.

The chain combines TRBV7-9 with TRBJ2-1; D uncertain. The V and J ends lost 5 bases and 0 bases respectively, with 8 bases between them. The CDR3 spans 14 residues. Germline values: CDR1 SEHNR, CDR2 FQNEAQ (reference sequence). In nucleotides, the CDR3 is TGTGCCAGCAGCCTCCAAGGCTCCTACAATGAGCAGTTCTTC. It specifies CASSLQGSYNEQFF.

V usage is TRBV6-2 or TRBV6-3 and J usage is TRBJ1-2; no reliable D call. CDR1 is MNHEY and CDR2 is SVGEGT in the germline V gene. Trimming left V 2 bases short and J 6 bases short, with 7 bases between. The CDR3 contains 12 residues. The CDR3 reads CASSYHSHGYTF. CDR3 DNA sequence: TGTGCCAGCAGTTACCACTCTCATGGCTACACCTTC.

The chain joins TRBV18 to TRBJ2-2; perhaps TRBD1 as D (6 bases). Trimming cost V 3 bases and J 0 bases, with 11 bases left between them. Per the germline V gene, CDR1 is KGHSH and CDR2 is LQKENI. The CDR3 is made up of 16 amino acids. CDR3 sequence: CASSPPQGPNTGELFF. CDR3 coding DNA: TGTGCCAGCTCACCCCCACAGGGACCGAACACCGGGGAGCTGTTTTTT.

V and J are TRBV19 and TRBJ1-1; TRBD1 is a possible D gene (6 bases). The V and J ends lost 11 bases and 8 bases respectively, with 18 bases between them. Germline values: CDR1 LNHDA, CDR2 SQIVND (reference sequence). This CDR3 is 12 amino acids long. The CDR3 DNA is TGTGCCTCATGGGGGCATCGTTTGGAAGCTTTCTTT. This sequence encodes CASWGHRLEAFF.

This clone was detected only once. This chain joins TRBV10-2 and TRBJ2-7; the D is unclear. The V and J ends lost 0 bases and 0 bases respectively, with 3 bases between them. Germline values: CDR1 WSHSY, CDR2 SAAADI. This CDR3 is 13 amino acids long. The CDR3 loop reads CASSESYSYEQYF. CDR3 DNA sequence: TGCGCCAGCAGTGAGTCCTACTCCTACGAGCAGTACTTC.

This clone was detected a few times. The chain combines TRBV11-2 with TRBJ1-1; D gene ambiguous. The CDR3 totals 13 residues. V lost 5 bases and J 7 bases, leaving 14 bases between the germline ends. Germline CDR1 is SGHAT and CDR2 is FQNNGV. CDR3 sequence: CASSPEAGLEAFF. Written as DNA, the CDR3 is TGTGCCAGCAGCCCTGAGGCAGGCCTTGAAGCTTTCTTT. Complete variable domain (other parts from reference TRBV11-2 and TRBJ1-1): EAGVAQSPRYKIIEKRQSVAFWCNPISGHATLYWYQQILGQGPKLLIQFQNNGVVDDSQLPKDRFSAERLKGVDSTLKIQPAKLEDSAVYLCASSPEAGLEAFFGQGTRLTVV.